This T cell receptor beta chain appears in the sequencing data of a study of Ad26.COV2.S vaccination and SARS-CoV-2 variants. Germline V CDR1 and CDR2: MNHEY, SVGEGT. V was clipped by 4 bases and J by 3 bases, with 6 bases between them. This CDR3 is 13 amino acids long. This clone has just a few counts. Treatment: some 20 received Ad26.COV2.S at low or high dose, single or two shots; a few received placebo; per-sample allocation not given. At day 63 after the first vaccine or placebo injection, samples were drawn. Method: immunoSEQ multiplex PCR; TCRdb's copy keeps in-frame clones and lacks some. The table includes a few hundred thousand clones, around 86% detected once.

The rearrangement links TRBV6-2 or TRBV6-3 to TRBJ2-2; D is undetermined. This TCR derives from a person between 18 and 60 years old who received the Ad26.COV2.S COVID-19 vaccine or a placebo. This sample comprised peripheral blood, obtained in a trial of Ad26.COV2.S vaccine versus placebo. The CDR3 DNA is TGTGCCAGCAGTTTTGTCTACACCGGGGAGCTGTTTTTT. It encodes CASSFVYTGELFF.